This is a list of T cell receptor beta chains from one sample in a study of blood T cell repertoires in COVID-19. Using immunoSEQ multiplex PCR, the repertoire was profiled, and TCRdb retains in-frame clones only, with some absent. The table lists roughly 220,000 clones, roughly 84% of them singletons, with 15% to 20% in the top ten. Sequenced sample: peripheral blood. The source is a man aged 25 to 40 with active or convalescent COVID-19. The CDR3 runs from the conserved cysteine through the conserved F or W. D genes are given only for firm matches. Clone size is shown for a subset of rows, as once, few, many or a class of expanded clone.

.	11	TRBV28	.	TRBJ1-1	TGTGCCAGCATGGGGCTTTTTGAAGCTTTCTTT	CASMGLFEAFF
.	14	TRBV6-5	.	TRBJ1-1	TGTGCCAGCAAAAACGCCGGAGAGAACACTGAAGCTTTCTTT	CASKNAGENTEAFF
.	14	TRBV4-3	TRBD2	TRBJ2-3	TGCGCCAGCAGCCAAGCCGGGACTAGCATTACGCAGTATTTT	CASSQAGTSITQYF
.	13	TRBV9	.	TRBJ1-5	TGTGCCAGCAGCGTAGCTGGGGAGCAGCCCCAGCATTTT	CASSVAGEQPQHF
once	17	TRBV7-2	.	TRBJ2-3	TGTGCCAGCAGCTTAGTTCCCCACAGGGTATCGACAGATACGCAGTATTTT	CASSLVPHRVSTDTQYF
.	13	TRBV2	.	TRBJ2-1	TGTGCCAGCGGAGGGGGCAGCTTGAGAGAGCAGTTCTTC	CASGGGSLREQFF
.	13	TRBV11-3	.	TRBJ1-1	TGTGCCAGCAGCTTAATAGGGGGCACTGAAGCTTTCTTT	CASSLIGGTEAFF
.	15	TRBV4-1	TRBD1	TRBJ1-4	TGCGCCAGCAGCCAGTCGACAGGGCATCGTGAAAAACTGTTTTTT	CASSQSTGHREKLFF
.	13	TRBV14	TRBD1	TRBJ1-2	TGTGCCAGCAGCCGAACAGGGGTCTATGGCTACACCTTC	CASSRTGVYGYTF
.	16	TRBV3-1/TRBV3-2	.	TRBJ1-3	TGTGCCAGCAGCCCCCTTACAGGGAGCTCTGGAAACACCATATATTTT	CASSPLTGSSGNTIYF
few	14	TRBV14	TRBD1	TRBJ1-2	TGTGCCAGCAGCCAAGTTGGGACAGGGAACGGCTACACCTTC	CASSQVGTGNGYTF
.	13	TRBV19	TRBD1	TRBJ2-2	TGTGCCAGTAGTGTGACAGGGACCGGGGAGCTGTTTTTT	CASSVTGTGELFF
.	15	TRBV3-1/TRBV3-2	.	TRBJ2-4	TGTGCCAGCAGCCCTACAGGGGGGGGCAAAAACATTCAGTACTTC	CASSPTGGGKNIQYF
.	16	TRBV5-4	TRBD1	TRBJ1-1	TGTGCCAGCAGTCGAGCCAGGACAGGGGGCGGCACTGAAGCTTTCTTT	CASSRARTGGGTEAFF
.	12	TRBV5-1	.	TRBJ1-2	TGCGCCAGCAGCCGGGGAGGGGATGGCTACACCTTC	CASSRGGDGYTF
once	14	TRBV19	.	TRBJ2-7	TGTGCCAGTAGAGGAGAGCCCTACTCCTACGAGCAGTACTTC	CASRGEPYSYEQYF
.	16	TRBV10-3	TRBD2	TRBJ2-1	TGTGCCATCAGTGAGGGTGCGGGACTAGGGTACAATGAGCAGTTCTTC	CAISEGAGLGYNEQFF
.	15	TRBV3-1/TRBV3-2	TRBD2	TRBJ2-7	TGTGCCAGCAGCCAGGCTAGCGGGGGGCCCTACGAGCAGTACTTC	CASSQASGGPYEQYF
.	16	TRBV6-4	TRBD1	TRBJ2-1	TGTGCCAGCAGTGCCCGGGACAGGGGGCGATTGAATGAGCAGTTCTTC	CASSARDRGRLNEQFF
.	14	TRBV2	TRBD2	TRBJ2-3	TGTGCCAGCAGCTCTAGCGGGGGCACAGATACGCAGTATTTT	CASSSSGGTDTQYF
.	12	TRBV28	TRBD1	TRBJ1-1	TGTGCCAGCAGATCGGGGACAGCGAGGGCTTTCTTT	CASRSGTARAFF
.	14	TRBV7-8	.	TRBJ1-2	TGTGCCAGCCATCAGGAGGGGAGGAGGTATGGCTACACCTTC	CASHQEGRRYGYTF